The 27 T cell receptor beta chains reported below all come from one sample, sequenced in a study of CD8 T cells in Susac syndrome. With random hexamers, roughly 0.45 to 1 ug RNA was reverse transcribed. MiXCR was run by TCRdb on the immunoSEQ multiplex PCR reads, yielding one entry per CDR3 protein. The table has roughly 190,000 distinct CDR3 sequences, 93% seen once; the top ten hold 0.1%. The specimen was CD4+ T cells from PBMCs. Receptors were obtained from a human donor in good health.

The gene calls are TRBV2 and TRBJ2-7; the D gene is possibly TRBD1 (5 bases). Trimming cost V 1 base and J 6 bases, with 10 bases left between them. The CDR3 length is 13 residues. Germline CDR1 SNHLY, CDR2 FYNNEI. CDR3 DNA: TGTGCCAGCAGTGAAGATGGGGCCCTCGAGCAGTACTTC. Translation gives CASSEDGALEQYF.

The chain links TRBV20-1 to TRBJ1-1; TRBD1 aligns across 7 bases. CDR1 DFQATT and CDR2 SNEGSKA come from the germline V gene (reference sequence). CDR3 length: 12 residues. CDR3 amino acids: CSSQGVGTEAFF. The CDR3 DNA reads TGCAGCTCTCAGGGGGTCGGCACTGAAGCTTTCTTT.

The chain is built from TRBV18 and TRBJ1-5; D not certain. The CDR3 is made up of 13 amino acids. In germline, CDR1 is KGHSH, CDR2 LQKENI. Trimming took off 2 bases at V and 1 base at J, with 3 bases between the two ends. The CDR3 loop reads CASSPTSNQPQHF. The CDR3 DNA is TGTGCCAGCTCACCAACCAGCAATCAGCCCCAGCATTTT.

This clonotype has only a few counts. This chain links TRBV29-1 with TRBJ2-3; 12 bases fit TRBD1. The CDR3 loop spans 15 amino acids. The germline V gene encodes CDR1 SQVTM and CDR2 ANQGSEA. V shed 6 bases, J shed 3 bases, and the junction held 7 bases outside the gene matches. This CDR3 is CSVGGTGGRTDTQYF. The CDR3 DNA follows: TGCAGCGTCGGAGGGACAGGGGGCAGGACAGATACGCAGTATTTT.

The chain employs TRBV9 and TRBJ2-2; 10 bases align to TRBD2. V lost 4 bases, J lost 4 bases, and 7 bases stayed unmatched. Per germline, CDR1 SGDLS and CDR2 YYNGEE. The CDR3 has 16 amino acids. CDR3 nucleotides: TGTGCCAGCAGCCCCCTAGCGGGGGTGAGCACCGGGGAGCTGTTTTTT. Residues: CASSPLAGVSTGELFF.

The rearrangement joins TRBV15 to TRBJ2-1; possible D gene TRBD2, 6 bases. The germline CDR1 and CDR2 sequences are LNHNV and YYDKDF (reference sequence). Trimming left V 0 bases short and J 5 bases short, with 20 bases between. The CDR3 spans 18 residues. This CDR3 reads CATSRDPRPRRGHNEQFF. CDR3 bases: TGTGCCACCAGCAGAGATCCCAGGCCACGGCGGGGACACAATGAGCAGTTCTTC. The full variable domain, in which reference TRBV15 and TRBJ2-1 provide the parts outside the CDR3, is DAMVIQNPRYQVTQFGKPVTLSCSQTLNHNVMYWYQQKSSQAPKLLFHYYDKDFNNEADTPDNFQSRRPNTSFCFLDIRSPGLGDTAMYLCATSRDPRPRRGHNEQFFGPGTRLTVL.

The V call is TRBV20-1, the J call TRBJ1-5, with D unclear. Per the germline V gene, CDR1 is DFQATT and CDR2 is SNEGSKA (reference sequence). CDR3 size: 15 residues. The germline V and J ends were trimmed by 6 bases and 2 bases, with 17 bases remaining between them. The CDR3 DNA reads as TGCAGTGCCAACCCCGCCGGCCTAGGCAATCAGCCCCAGCATTTT. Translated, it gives CSANPAGLGNQPQHF.

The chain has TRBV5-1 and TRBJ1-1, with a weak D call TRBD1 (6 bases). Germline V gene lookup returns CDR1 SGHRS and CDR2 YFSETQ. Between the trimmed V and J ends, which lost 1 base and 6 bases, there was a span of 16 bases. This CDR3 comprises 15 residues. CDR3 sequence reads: CASSLSGASISEAFF. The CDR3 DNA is TGCGCCAGCAGCTTGTCGGGGGCCTCTATATCTGAAGCTTTCTTT.

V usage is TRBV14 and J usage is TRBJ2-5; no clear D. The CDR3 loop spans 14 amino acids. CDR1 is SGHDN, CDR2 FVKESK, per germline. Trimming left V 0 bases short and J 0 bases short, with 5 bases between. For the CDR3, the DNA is TGTGCCAGCAGCCAAGATTGGGACCAAGAGACCCAGTACTTC. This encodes CASSQDWDQETQYF. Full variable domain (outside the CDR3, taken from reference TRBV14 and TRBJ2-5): EAGVTQFPSHSVIEKGQTVTLRCDPISGHDNLYWYRRVMGKEIKFLLHFVKESKQDESGMPNNRFLAERTGGTYSTLKVQPAELEDSGVYFCASSQDWDQETQYFGPGTRLLVL.

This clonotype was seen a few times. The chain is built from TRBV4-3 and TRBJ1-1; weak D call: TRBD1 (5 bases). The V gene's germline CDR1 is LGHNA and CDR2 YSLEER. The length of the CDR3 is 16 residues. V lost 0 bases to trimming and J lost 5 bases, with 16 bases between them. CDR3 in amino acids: CASSQDISLGTTEAFF. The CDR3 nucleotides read TGCGCCAGCAGCCAAGATATATCACTGGGGACGACTGAAGCTTTCTTT.

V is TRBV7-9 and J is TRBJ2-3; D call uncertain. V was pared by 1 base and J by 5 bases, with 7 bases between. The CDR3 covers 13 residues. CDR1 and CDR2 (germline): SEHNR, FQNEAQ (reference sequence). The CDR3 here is CASSLGWEDTQYF. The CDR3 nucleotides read TGTGCCAGCAGCTTAGGGTGGGAAGATACGCAGTATTTT.

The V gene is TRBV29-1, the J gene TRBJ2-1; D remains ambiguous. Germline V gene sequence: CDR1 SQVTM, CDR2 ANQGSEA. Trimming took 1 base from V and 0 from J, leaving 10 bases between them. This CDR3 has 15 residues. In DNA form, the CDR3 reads TGCAGCGTTGAAGCTATCCGGCGCTCCTACAATGAGCAGTTCTTC. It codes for CSVEAIRRSYNEQFF.

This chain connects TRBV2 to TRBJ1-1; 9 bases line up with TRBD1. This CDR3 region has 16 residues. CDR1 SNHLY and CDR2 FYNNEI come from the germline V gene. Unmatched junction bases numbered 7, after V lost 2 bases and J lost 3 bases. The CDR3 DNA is TGTGCCAGCAGTGAACAGGGACAGGGATGGTACACTGAAGCTTTCTTT. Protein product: CASSEQGQGWYTEAFF. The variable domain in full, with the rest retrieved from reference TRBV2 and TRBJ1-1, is EPEVTQTPSHQVTQMGQEVILRCVPISNHLYFYWYRQILGQKVEFLVSFYNNEISEKSEIFDDQFSVERPDGSNFTLKIRSTKLEDSAMYFCASSEQGQGWYTEAFFGQGTRLTVV.

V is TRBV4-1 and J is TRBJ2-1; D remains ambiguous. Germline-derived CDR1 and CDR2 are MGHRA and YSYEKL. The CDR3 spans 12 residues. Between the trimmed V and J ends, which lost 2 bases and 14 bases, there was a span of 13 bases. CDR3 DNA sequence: TGCGCCAGCAGCCAAATAGGCTTCCCCGAGTTCTTC. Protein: CASSQIGFPEFF.

The CDR3 coding sequence is TGTGCCAGCAGTCAGGACAGATCCGGAAACACCATATATTTT. Its protein product is CASSQDRSGNTIYF. V gene TRBV6-5 combines with J gene TRBJ1-3, with a weak D call TRBD1 (6 bases). Trimming took 5 bases from V and 4 from J, leaving 12 bases between them. The CDR3 spans 14 residues. Germline V gene sequence: CDR1 MNHEY, CDR2 SVGAGI.

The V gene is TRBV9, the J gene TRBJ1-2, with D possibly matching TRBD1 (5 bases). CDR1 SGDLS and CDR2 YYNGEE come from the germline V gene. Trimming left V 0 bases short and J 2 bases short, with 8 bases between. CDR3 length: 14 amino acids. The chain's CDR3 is CASSVDQGNYGYTF. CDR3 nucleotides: TGTGCCAGCAGCGTAGATCAGGGAAACTATGGCTACACCTTC.

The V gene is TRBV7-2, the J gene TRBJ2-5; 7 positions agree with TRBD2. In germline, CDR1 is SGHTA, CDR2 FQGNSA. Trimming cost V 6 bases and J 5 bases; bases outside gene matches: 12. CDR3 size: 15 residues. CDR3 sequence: CASSPQTGGRETQYF. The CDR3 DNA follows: TGTGCCAGCAGTCCACAAACGGGGGGTCGGGAGACCCAGTACTTC.

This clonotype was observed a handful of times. The CDR3 region is CASSVVLNTEAFF. The CDR3 DNA reads as TGTGCCAGCAGCGTAGTTCTGAACACTGAAGCTTTCTTT. The gene calls are TRBV9 and TRBJ1-1; no clear D gene. The V gene lost 0 bases and the J gene lost 0 bases, with 3 bases spanning the gap. Germline V gene lookup returns CDR1 SGDLS and CDR2 YYNGEE. This CDR3 region has 13 residues. Full variable domain (remainder filled in from reference TRBV9 and TRBJ1-1): DSGVTQTPKHLITATGQRVTLRCSPRSGDLSVYWYQQSLDQGLQFLIQYYNGEERAKGNILERFSAQQFPDLHSELNLSSLELGDSALYFCASSVVLNTEAFFGQGTRLTVV.

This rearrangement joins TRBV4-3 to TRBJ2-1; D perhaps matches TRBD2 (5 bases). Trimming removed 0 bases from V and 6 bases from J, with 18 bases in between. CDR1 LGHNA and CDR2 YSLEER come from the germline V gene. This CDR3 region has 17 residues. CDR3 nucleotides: TGCGCCAGCAGCCAAGATCCCATCGGGGTCACCGGCAATGAGCAGTTCTTC. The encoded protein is CASSQDPIGVTGNEQFF.

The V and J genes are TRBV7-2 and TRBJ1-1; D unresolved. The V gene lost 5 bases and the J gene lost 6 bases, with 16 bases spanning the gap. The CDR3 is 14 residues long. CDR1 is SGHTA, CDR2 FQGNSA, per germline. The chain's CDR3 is CASSPRVRSSEAFF. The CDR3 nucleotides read TGTGCCAGCAGCCCGAGGGTCAGATCGTCTGAAGCTTTCTTT.

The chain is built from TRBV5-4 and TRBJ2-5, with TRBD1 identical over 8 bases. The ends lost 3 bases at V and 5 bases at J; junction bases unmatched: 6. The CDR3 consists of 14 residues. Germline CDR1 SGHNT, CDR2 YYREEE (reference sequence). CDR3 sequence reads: CASSSPGGRETQYF. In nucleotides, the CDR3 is TGTGCCAGCAGCTCGCCAGGGGGCAGGGAGACCCAGTACTTC. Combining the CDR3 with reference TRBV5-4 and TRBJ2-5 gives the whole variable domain ETGVTQSPTHLIKTRGQQVTLRCSSQSGHNTVSWYQQALGQGPQFIFQYYREEENGRGNFPPRFSGLQFPNYSSELNVNALELDDSALYLCASSSPGGRETQYFGPGTRLLVL.

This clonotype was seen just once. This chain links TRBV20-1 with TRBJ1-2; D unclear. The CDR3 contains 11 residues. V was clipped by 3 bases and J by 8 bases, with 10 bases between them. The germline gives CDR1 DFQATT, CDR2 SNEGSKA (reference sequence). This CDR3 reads CSASFGNGYTF. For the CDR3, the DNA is TGCAGTGCTAGCTTCGGAAACGGCTACACCTTC.

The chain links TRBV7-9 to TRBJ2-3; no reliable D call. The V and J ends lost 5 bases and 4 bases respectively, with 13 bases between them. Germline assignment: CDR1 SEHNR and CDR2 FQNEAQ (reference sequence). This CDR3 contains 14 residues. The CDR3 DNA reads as TGTGCCAGCAGCCCCCACGGGTCGTCAGATACGCAGTATTTT. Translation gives CASSPHGSSDTQYF.

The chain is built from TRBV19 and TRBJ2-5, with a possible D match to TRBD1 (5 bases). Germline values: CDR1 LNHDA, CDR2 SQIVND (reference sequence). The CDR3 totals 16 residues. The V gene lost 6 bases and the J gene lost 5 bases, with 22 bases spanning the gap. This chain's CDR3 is CASRKSPTRGVETQYF. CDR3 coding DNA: TGTGCCAGTAGGAAATCCCCGACAAGGGGCGTTGAGACCCAGTACTTC.

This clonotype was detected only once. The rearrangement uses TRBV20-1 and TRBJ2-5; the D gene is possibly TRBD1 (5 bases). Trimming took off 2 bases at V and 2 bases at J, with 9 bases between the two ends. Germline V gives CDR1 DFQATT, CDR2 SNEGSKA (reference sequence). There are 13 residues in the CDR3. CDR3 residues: CSARPTAQETQYF. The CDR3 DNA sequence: TGCAGTGCTAGACCGACAGCGCAAGAGACCCAGTACTTC.

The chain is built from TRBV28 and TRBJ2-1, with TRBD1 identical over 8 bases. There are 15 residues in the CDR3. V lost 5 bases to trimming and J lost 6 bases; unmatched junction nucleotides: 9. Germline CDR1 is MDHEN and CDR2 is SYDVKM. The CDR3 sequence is CASSIDRGPGNEQFF. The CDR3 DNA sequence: TGTGCCAGCAGTATAGACAGGGGCCCTGGCAATGAGCAGTTCTTC.

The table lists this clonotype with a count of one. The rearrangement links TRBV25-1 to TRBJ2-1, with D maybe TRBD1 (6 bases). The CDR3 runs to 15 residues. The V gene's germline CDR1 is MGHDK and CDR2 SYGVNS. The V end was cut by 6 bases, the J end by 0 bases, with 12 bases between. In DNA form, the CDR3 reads TGTGCCAGCAGACCCGGACAGAACTCCTACAATGAGCAGTTCTTC. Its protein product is CASRPGQNSYNEQFF.